A single sample gave rise to the 4 T cell receptor beta chains below, sequenced in a study of cytomegalovirus exposure and HLA in healthy donors. Both 60 Vbeta primers and 13 Jbeta primers went into the PCR. Profiled with immunoSEQ multiplex PCR; TCRdb holds only in-frame clones, not every one. The sample lists some 200,000 clones, roughly three quarters occurring once. The sequenced sample consisted of PBMCs. The source is a man aged 50 or older in good health and CMV-seronegative.

The chain's CDR3 is CASKGVRSYEQYF. CDR3 DNA sequence: TGTGCCAGCAAGGGAGTTAGGTCCTACGAGCAGTACTTC. The rearrangement links TRBV2 to TRBJ2-5; D perhaps matches TRBD2 (5 bases). The DNA end lines up better with TRBJ2-7; the J call may be wrong. Germline CDR1 is SNHLY and CDR2 is FYNNEI. The length of the CDR3 is 13 residues.

CDR3 sequence: CASSLTEGVGEAFF. In nucleotides, the CDR3 is TGTGCCAGCAGCTTAACGGAAGGGGTGGGTGAAGCTTTCTTT. This chain uses TRBV7-3 with TRBJ1-1; the D gene is possibly TRBD1 (5 bases). The V and J ends lost 0 bases and 7 bases respectively, with 12 bases between them. CDR1 is SGHTA and CDR2 is FQGTGA in the germline V gene. This CDR3 contains 14 residues.

This chain connects TRBV19 to TRBJ2-5; D is perhaps TRBD1 (5 bases). The better agreement between TRBJ2-7 and the DNA end casts doubt on the J call. The CDR3 length is 14 residues. Germline V CDR1 and CDR2: LNHDA, SQIVND (reference sequence). The CDR3, as DNA: TGTGCCAGTAGTATAGGTAGGGGCCCCTACGAGCAGTACTTC. It is translated as CASSIGRGPYEQYF.

This chain links TRBV27 with TRBJ2-3, with TRBD2 identical over 8 bases. Per germline, CDR1 MNHEY and CDR2 SMNVEV (reference sequence). This CDR3 has 18 residues. V lost 3 bases, J lost 2 bases, and 13 bases stayed unmatched. CDR3 coding DNA: TGTGCCAGCAGTTTTAGGGGAAGATTAGCGGGGTCCACAGATACGCAGTATTTT. Its protein is CASSFRGRLAGSTDTQYF.